The 11 T cell receptor beta chains reported below all come from one sample, sequenced in a study of shared clonotypes between healthy human individuals. The protocol was immunoSEQ multiplex PCR, while the TCRdb copy is restricted to in-frame clones and leaves out a portion. Of about 2,200,000 clones listed, around 93% are singletons. CD8 cells classed as naive were CD45RO-negative and positively selected for CCR7, excluding terminally differentiated effector memory CD45RA+ cells. Input material: naive CD8+ T cells from PBMCs. These receptors all come from a man in his late teens or twenties in good health. Some clones in this sample may be carry-over from other donors' samples.

The V call is TRBV5-5, the J call TRBJ1-1; D is undetermined. Trimming removed 1 base from V and 2 bases from J, with 12 bases in between. Germline assignment: CDR1 SGHKS and CDR2 YYEKEE (reference sequence). CDR3 length: 15 residues. The CDR3 here is CASSLFQALNTEAFF. As DNA, the CDR3 is TGTGCCAGCAGCTTGTTTCAGGCCCTAAACACTGAAGCTTTCTTT.

This chain connects TRBV27 to TRBJ2-2; D uncertain. Between the trimmed V and J ends, which lost 6 bases and 0 bases, there was a span of 20 bases. CDR1 MNHEY and CDR2 SMNVEV come from the germline V gene (reference sequence). The CDR3 has 18 amino acids. The CDR3 DNA follows: TGTGCCAGCAGAACCGAGACGGAAACTAAAGCGAACACCGGGGAGCTGTTTTTT. This gives the protein CASRTETETKANTGELFF.

The genes are TRBV4-1 and TRBJ1-2, with a possible D match to TRBD1 (6 bases). The CDR3 extends over 17 amino acids. Trimming pared 7 bases from V and 0 bases from J, leaving 21 bases between. Germline V lookup: CDR1 MGHRA, CDR2 YSYEKL. The DNA for the CDR3 is TGCGCCAGCACCCCCGGCCCAACAGGGACGGCTAACTATGGCTACACCTTC. Translation gives CASTPGPTGTANYGYTF.

The chain is built from TRBV27 and TRBJ2-5, with 7 bases that match TRBD2. V was pared by 4 bases and J by 1 base, with 9 bases of the junction left unmatched. The CDR3 consists of 16 residues. Per germline, CDR1 MNHEY and CDR2 SMNVEV (reference sequence). The CDR3, as DNA: TGTGCCAGCAGTTCCCGGACTAGGTACCTCCAAGAGACCCAGTACTTC. The encoded protein is CASSSRTRYLQETQYF.

The chain couples TRBV4-1 to TRBJ2-2; tentatively, D is TRBD2 (5 bases). Looked up from germline, CDR1 is MGHRA and CDR2 is YSYEKL. Deletions cut 0 bases from V and 6 bases from J, with 32 bases between. The CDR3 length is 22 residues. CDR3 loop: CASSQDARGYTQDIAMSGELFF. The CDR3 nucleotides are TGCGCCAGCAGCCAAGATGCTAGAGGGTATACTCAGGATATAGCGATGTCCGGGGAGCTGTTTTTT.

As to this clone: Other DNA variants within this sample encode the same CDR3. This chain connects TRBV4-3 to TRBJ1-3; D is perhaps TRBD1 (5 bases). The CDR3 is 15 residues long. V lost 1 base to trimming and J lost 4 bases, with 11 bases between them. The V gene's germline CDR1 is LGHNA and CDR2 YSLEER. CDR3 coding DNA: TGCGCCAGCAGCCAAGGGTCGGGACCCGGAAACACCATATATTTT. As protein: CASSQGSGPGNTIYF.

This clone has only one observation. This sequence joins TRBV28 and TRBJ1-3; D perhaps matches TRBD1 (5 bases). V lost 6 bases to trimming and J lost 0 bases, with 9 bases between them. Germline lookup yields CDR1 MDHEN and CDR2 SYDVKM. The CDR3 totals 14 residues. CDR3: CASRYRSSGNTIYF. In nucleotides, the CDR3 is TGTGCCAGCAGGTACAGGAGCTCTGGAAACACCATATATTTT.

The chain carries TRBV7-8 and TRBJ2-7; D call uncertain. CDR3 length: 12 amino acids. From germline, CDR1 is SGHVS and CDR2 FQNEAQ. The V and J ends lost 5 bases and 5 bases respectively, with 10 bases between them. This CDR3 reads CASSPVVDEQYF. Written as DNA, the CDR3 is TGTGCCAGCAGCCCCGTTGTAGACGAGCAGTACTTC.

J is TRBJ2-1 and V is TRBV11-2, with D possibly being TRBD1 (5 bases). This CDR3 is built from 15 residues. V was trimmed by 5 bases and J by 0 bases, leaving 11 bases between them. Per germline, CDR1 SGHAT and CDR2 FQNNGV. The CDR3 DNA sequence: TGTGCCAGCAGCCGAATAAGGGGCTCCTACAATGAGCAGTTCTTC. It specifies CASSRIRGSYNEQFF.

The J gene is TRBJ1-1, the V gene TRBV25-1; maybe TRBD1 (5 bases). V dropped 4 bases and J dropped 4 bases, with 22 bases sitting between them. The V gene's germline CDR1 is MGHDK and CDR2 SYGVNS. This CDR3 is 17 amino acids long. In DNA form, the CDR3 reads TGTGCCAGCAGTGTGTTATATGGAGGGGAGGGGAGCACTGAAGCTTTCTTT. This sequence encodes CASSVLYGGEGSTEAFF.

J is TRBJ1-2 and V is TRBV9; 11 bases map to TRBD1. CDR1 and CDR2 from the germline V gene are SGDLS and YYNGEE. Trimming at V came to 2 bases and at J to 7 bases, leaving 7 bases not matched to a gene. This CDR3 has 15 amino acids. CDR3 DNA: TGTGCCAGCAGCGTCACCGGGACAGGGGGGTCTGGCTACACCTTC. The encoded protein is CASSVTGTGGSGYTF.